One and the same sample provided the 14 T cell receptor beta chains below, sequenced in a study of identical twins. A single record per CDR3 protein comes from TCRdb applying MiXCR to the 5' RACE reads. Of about 900,000 distinct CDR3 sequences in the sample, more than 9% were seen once. The data were also submitted as part of a second study, on yellow fever vaccine responses in identical twins.

Sequences were obtained from PBMCs. The receptors were sampled from a woman under 30 in good health.

The J gene is TRBJ2-7, the V gene TRBV7-9; D uncertain. Germline V gene sequence: CDR1 SEHNR, CDR2 FQNEAQ (reference sequence). The CDR3 is made up of 15 amino acids. The V gene lost 0 bases and the J gene lost 1 base, with 10 bases spanning the gap. CDR3: CASSLASGLSYEQYF. The DNA for the CDR3 is TGTGCCAGCAGCTTAGCCTCGGGTCTGTCCTACGAGCAGTACTTC.

Here the CDR3 DNA reads TGCAGTGCTGGGGGGCGGAATGAAAAACTGTTTTTT. Protein: CSAGGRNEKLFF. V is TRBV20-1 and J is TRBJ1-4; TRBD1 might be the D (6 bases). V was trimmed by 5 bases and J by 5 bases, leaving 9 bases between them. The germline gives CDR1 DFQATT, CDR2 SNEGSKA (reference sequence). CDR3 length: 12 residues.

This sequence joins TRBV20-1 and TRBJ1-6; possibly TRBD1 for D (6 bases). The CDR3 contains 17 residues. CDR1 DFQATT and CDR2 SNEGSKA come from the germline V gene (reference sequence). Trimming left V 0 bases short and J 4 bases short, with 16 bases between. The CDR3 sequence: CSARERGGALYNSPLHF. CDR3 DNA: TGCAGTGCTAGAGAGCGTGGGGGGGCTTTGTATAATTCACCCCTCCACTTT.

This clonotype was seen a handful of times. This chain connects TRBV5-1 to TRBJ2-4; 11 bases agree with TRBD2. The germline V gene has CDR1 SGHRS and CDR2 YFSETQ. The CDR3 is made up of 17 amino acids. V shed 4 bases, J shed 3 bases, and the junction held 9 bases outside the gene matches. The CDR3 region is CASSPGLAADDKNIQYF. The CDR3 bases are TGCGCCAGCAGCCCGGGACTAGCGGCCGATGACAAAAACATTCAGTACTTC.

This clonotype has a handful of counts. The genes are TRBV6-5 and TRBJ2-4; tentative D call: TRBD1 (6 bases). CDR3 length: 19 amino acids. Trimming left V 2 bases short and J 5 bases short, with 25 bases between. The germline V gene has CDR1 MNHEY and CDR2 SVGAGI. As DNA, the CDR3 is TGTGCCAGCAGTTACGGTTTCAGGGGAATTGGCTGGTCGGAAAACATTCAGTACTTC. Translated, it gives CASSYGFRGIGWSENIQYF.

The V gene is TRBV10-3, the J gene TRBJ2-7; D tentatively reads TRBD1 or TRBD2 (5 bases each). Trimming removed 4 bases from V and 0 bases from J, with 16 bases in between. Germline V gives CDR1 ENHRY, CDR2 SYGVKD. The CDR3 has 16 residues. CDR3 nucleotides: TGTGCCATCAGTGGACCCGAGAGGGGAAGCTCCTACGAGCAGTACTTC. Translated: CAISGPERGSSYEQYF.

V gene TRBV7-9 combines with J gene TRBJ2-7, with D possibly being TRBD2 (6 bases). Germline CDR1 is SEHNR and CDR2 is FQNEAQ (reference sequence). Between the trimmed V and J ends, which lost 5 bases and 6 bases, there was a span of 17 bases. The CDR3 runs to 14 residues. This CDR3 is CASSRGDSPSEQYV. The CDR3 nucleotides read TGTGCCAGCAGCAGAGGGGACTCCCCCTCCGAGCAGTACGTC.

V gene TRBV18 combines with J gene TRBJ2-1; TRBD1 aligns across 7 bases. The junction had 12 bases not matched to a gene; V was cut back by 3 bases and J by 7 bases. Germline loops: CDR1 KGHSH, CDR2 LQKENI. This CDR3 is 16 amino acids long. DNA of the CDR3: TGTGCCAGCTCACCGATCGCTCCGGGACAGTGGAATGAGCAGTTCTTC. Translated, it gives CASSPIAPGQWNEQFF.

This clonotype was seen only a few times. The chain has TRBV11-1 and TRBJ1-5, with 8 positions matching TRBD1. After removal of 1 base from V and 1 base from J, the junction contained 9 bases not matched to a gene. This CDR3 has 18 residues. CDR1 and CDR2 from the germline V gene are SGHAT and FQDESV (reference sequence). The CDR3 DNA reads TGTGCCAGCAGCTTAGATCCCGGACAGGGAAACAGCAATCAGCCCCAGCATTTT. Protein sequence: CASSLDPGQGNSNQPQHF.

This clonotype was recorded a few times. The chain uses TRBV19 and TRBJ2-1; D unresolved. Germline loops: CDR1 LNHDA, CDR2 SQIVND (reference sequence). The CDR3 sequence is 16 residues long. Deletions cut 3 bases from V and 0 bases from J, with 12 bases between. The CDR3 nucleotides read TGTGCCAGTAGTATTTGGGCCCAGAGCTCCTACAATGAGCAGTTCTTC. Protein: CASSIWAQSSYNEQFF.

At least ten counts were recorded for this clonotype. The V call is TRBV12-3 or TRBV12-4, the J call TRBJ1-2; D possibly corresponds to TRBD1 (5 bases). The CDR3 has 13 amino acids. The V and J ends lost 3 bases and 8 bases respectively, with 13 bases between them. The CDR3 here is CASSLAGMEGYTF. The CDR3 coding sequence is TGTGCCAGCAGTTTGGCAGGGATGGAAGGCTACACCTTC.

This clonotype was recorded a few times. The V gene is TRBV11-2, the J gene TRBJ2-3; 7 nucleotides align to TRBD1. This CDR3 comprises 15 residues. V lost 5 bases and J lost 1; bases outside the gene matches: 6. The germline CDR1 and CDR2 sequences are SGHAT and FQNNGV. CDR3 region: CASSLRQGRTDTQYF. As DNA, the CDR3 is TGTGCCAGCAGCCTCCGACAGGGCCGCACAGATACGCAGTATTTT.

Ten or more counts support this clonotype. The CDR3, as DNA: TGCGCCAGCACCAGTGTCAGGGTACCAAATGAGCAGTTCTTC. This codes for CASTSVRVPNEQFF. The V and J genes are TRBV5-1 and TRBJ2-1; D is perhaps TRBD1 (5 bases). The V gene's germline CDR1 is SGHRS and CDR2 YFSETQ. This CDR3 contains 14 residues. Trimming shortened V by 6 bases and J by 7 bases, and 17 bases separated the two germline ends.

The chain combines TRBV5-1 with TRBJ2-1; 11 bases align to TRBD2. Germline V lookup: CDR1 SGHRS, CDR2 YFSETQ. CDR3 length: 16 amino acids. The junction had 7 bases not matched to a gene; V was cut back by 4 bases and J by 4 bases. The CDR3 DNA reads TGCGCCAGCAGCGGGGTACTAGCGGGGGTGTACAATGAGCAGTTCTTC. Translating it yields CASSGVLAGVYNEQFF.